These 13 T cell receptor beta chains were all obtained from the same sample, sequenced in a study of T cell repertoires in cytomegalovirus infection. TCRdb analysed the reads with MiXCR anew, one entry per CDR3 protein. The repertoire holds a few hundred thousand distinct CDR3 sequences, nearly 35% seen once, with 13% in the top ten. These receptors' antigens are unknown. The sequences come from cultured PBMCs, collected from culture after CMV antigen stimulation. All receptors come from a human donor in good health (CMV status not recorded). Some clones in this sample may be carry-over from other donors' samples.

The chain employs TRBV7-9 and TRBJ2-1, with a weak D call TRBD1 (5 bases). This CDR3 has 15 amino acids. Per the germline V gene, CDR1 is SEHNR and CDR2 is FQNEAQ (reference sequence). V lost 4 bases to trimming and J lost 3 bases, with 13 bases between them. The DNA for the CDR3 is TGTGCCAGCAGCTCCCAGGGCCCAGACTACAATGAGCAGTTCTTC. Protein: CASSSQGPDYNEQFF.

There are many counts of this clonotype. This sequence joins TRBV10-3 and TRBJ1-2; D gene unclear. Germline V gene lookup returns CDR1 ENHRY and CDR2 SYGVKD. This CDR3 region has 12 residues. Trimming took off 0 bases at V and 8 bases at J, with 7 bases between the two ends. In nucleotides, the CDR3 is TGTGCCATCAGTGAGTCCGGGAGAGGCTACACCTTC. It yields the protein CAISESGRGYTF.

V usage is TRBV11-3 and J usage is TRBJ2-3; D is possibly TRBD2 (6 bases). The CDR3 sequence is 13 residues long. Germline values: CDR1 SGHNT, CDR2 YENEEA. V lost 7 bases, J lost 5 bases, and 13 bases lay in between. The CDR3 loop is CASNRGVGDTQYF. The CDR3 nucleotides read TGTGCCAGCAACCGCGGGGTGGGAGATACGCAGTATTTT.

The chain recombines TRBV15 with TRBJ2-1, with 9 positions matching TRBD2. Trimming took 1 base from V and 2 from J; bases not matched to a gene: 9. The CDR3 runs to 18 residues. Germline V CDR1 and CDR2: LNHNV, YYDKDF (reference sequence). This CDR3 is CATSRGLPGLAAYNEQFF. The CDR3, as DNA: TGTGCCACCAGCAGAGGACTACCGGGACTAGCAGCCTACAATGAGCAGTTCTTC.

This chain links TRBV28 with TRBJ1-5, with TRBD1 identical over 8 bases. Germline loops: CDR1 MDHEN, CDR2 SYDVKM. V shed 5 bases, J shed 7 bases, and the junction held 7 bases outside the gene matches. This CDR3 is built from 14 residues. The CDR3 spells CASSASSGGQPQHF. Here the CDR3 DNA reads TGTGCCAGCAGTGCCTCCTCAGGGGGCCAGCCCCAGCATTTT.

This clonotype was recorded at least ten times. V usage is TRBV7-2 and J usage is TRBJ2-5; D may be TRBD2 (6 bases). The germline V gene has CDR1 SGHTA and CDR2 FQGNSA. The V and J ends lost 5 bases and 2 bases respectively, with 15 bases between them. The length of the CDR3 is 15 residues. The DNA of the CDR3 is TGTGCCAGCAGCGCCAATGGGGGAGGACAAGAGACCCAGTACTTC. Protein sequence: CASSANGGGQETQYF. The whole variable domain, filled in from reference TRBV7-2 and TRBJ2-5, reads GAGVSQSPSNKVTEKGKDVELRCDPISGHTALYWYRQSLGQGLEFLIYFQGNSAPDKSGLPSDRFSAERTGGSVSTLTIQRTQQEDSAVYLCASSANGGGQETQYFGPGTRLLVL.

This clonotype has more than one count but fewer than ten. The rearrangement joins TRBV7-2 to TRBJ2-5, with 10 bases that match TRBD1. Trimming cost V 6 bases and J 6 bases; bases outside gene matches: 4. Germline V lookup: CDR1 SGHTA, CDR2 FQGNSA. The length of the CDR3 is 13 residues. CDR3 nucleotide sequence: TGTGCCAGCAGTTCGGGACAGGGGAAGACCCAGTACTTC. Its translation is CASSSGQGKTQYF.

This clonotype occurred a few times. The rearrangement joins TRBV7-2 to TRBJ2-1; D possibly corresponds to TRBD2 (5 bases). V gave up 4 bases and J gave up 3 bases, with 10 bases separating them. The CDR3 sequence is 14 residues long. From germline, CDR1 is SGHTA and CDR2 FQGNSA. The CDR3: CASSSRVSYNEQFF. The CDR3 DNA reads as TGTGCCAGCAGCTCGCGGGTAAGCTACAATGAGCAGTTCTTC.

As regards this clonotype: This clone may be a read error of a much larger clone one base away. The V and J genes are TRBV12-5 and TRBJ1-1; no clear D. Germline-derived CDR1 and CDR2 are LGHNT and FRNRAP. V lost 8 bases to trimming and J lost 0 bases, with 10 bases between them. There are 13 residues in the CDR3. CDR3 coding DNA: TGTGCTAGTACCAGGCTCATGAACACTGAAGCTTTCTTT. It translates to CASTRLMNTEAFF.

The V call is TRBV6-1, the J call TRBJ1-2, with TRBD1 as a possible D gene (6 bases). Germline V gene lookup returns CDR1 MNHNS and CDR2 SASEGT. CDR3 length: 11 residues. Trimming removed 9 bases from V and 7 bases from J, with 12 bases in between. The chain's CDR3 is CASQGIRGYTF. Here the CDR3 DNA reads TGTGCCAGTCAGGGGATTCGTGGCTACACCTTC.

The chain couples TRBV7-9 to TRBJ2-5; 13 nucleotides line up with TRBD2. Germline lookup yields CDR1 SEHNR and CDR2 FQNEAQ (reference sequence). CDR3 length equals 16 residues. Unmatched junction bases numbered 4, after V lost 5 bases and J lost 1 base. CDR3 in amino acids: CASSRGLAGAQETQYF. CDR3 nucleotide sequence: TGTGCCAGCAGCCGAGGACTAGCGGGAGCCCAAGAGACCCAGTACTTC.

This clonotype was found once. The chain uses TRBV6-4 and TRBJ2-3; 12 bases line up with TRBD2. This CDR3 is built from 16 residues. Germline assignment: CDR1 MRHNA and CDR2 SNTAGT. Germline trimming cut 6 bases from V and 4 bases from J; bases unmatched to any gene: 8. The CDR3 DNA is TGTGCCAGCAGCGCTTCTAGACTAGCGGGAGCAGATACGCAGTATTTT. Translating gives CASSASRLAGADTQYF.

CDR3 DNA: TGTGCCAGCAGTCCCCAAGGGGGGCTTAACGACCGGGAGCTGTTTTTT. Its protein is CASSPQGGLNDRELFF. The chain couples TRBV6-6 to TRBJ2-2; possibly TRBD1 or TRBD2 for D (6 bases each). The germline V gene encodes CDR1 MNHNY and CDR2 SVGAGI (reference sequence). Trimming cost V 5 bases and J 9 bases, with 22 bases left between them. The CDR3 is made up of 16 amino acids.